This TCR beta chain comes out of a study of T cell repertoires in cytomegalovirus infection. Turning to the study itself: The study used recently identified HLA-C-restricted and well-studied HLA-B-restricted CMV epitopes. A matching HLA type, together with CMV infection, was signaled by public TCR beta signatures.

Broader study findings: Predominance within the ex vivo response was attributable to HLA-C-restricted CMV-specific TCR beta clonotypes. Summed frequency of public TCR beta families distinguished CMV carriers with the relevant HLA.

This clonotype was counted ten times or more. The antigen remains undetermined. The ends were cut back, 0 bases at V and 7 bases at J, with 7 bases in the middle. The CDR3 has 12 residues. CDR1 and CDR2 (germline): SEHNR, FQNEAQ (reference sequence). TCRdb passed the reads through MiXCR, listing each CDR3 protein once. Seen here are approximately 910,000 distinct CDR3 sequences, roughly 30% observed once, and the top ten hold about an eighth. The origin of this receptor is a human donor in good health (CMV status not recorded). Some clones in this sample may be carry-over from other donors' samples. The sequences come from cultured CD8+ T cells from PBMCs, collected from culture after CMV antigen stimulation. This rearrangement joins TRBV7-9 to TRBJ2-7; D is undetermined. The CDR3, as DNA: TGTGCCAGCAGCTTAGCGGGTAGGGAGCAGTACTTC. Protein product: CASSLAGREQYF.